This T cell receptor (beta chain) is drawn from a study of T cell responses to AZD1222 COVID-19 vaccine. Study-wide background: Second-dose recipients at about 4 or about 12 weeks were treated as one pooled group.

The repertoire was sequenced with immunoSEQ multiplex PCR; TCRdb's copy has only in-frame clones and lacks some. This sample has roughly 120,000 clones, with about 89% found just once. Germline V CDR1 and CDR2: KGHDR, SFDVKD. The germline V and J ends were trimmed by 5 bases and 2 bases, with 11 bases remaining between them. This CDR3 spans 15 amino acids. Findings of the study overall: A rise in Spike-specific TCR breadth and depth followed two AZD1222 doses. Spike was spanned by vaccine-associated CD4 TCRs, with dominance at 160-218 and 743-854. Nearly half of spike-specific TCRs reportedly go after variant regions that carry no mutations.

As regards this clone: Its antigen is not known.

The sequence came from an adult in good health. The V and J genes are TRBV24-1 and TRBJ2-2; D might be TRBD2 (6 bases). This specimen consisted of peripheral blood, obtained on day 0 of AZD1222 vaccination. In DNA form, the CDR3 reads TGTGCCACCAGTGTCACGGGGGATAACACCGGGGAGCTGTTTTTT. Its translation: CATSVTGDNTGELFF.